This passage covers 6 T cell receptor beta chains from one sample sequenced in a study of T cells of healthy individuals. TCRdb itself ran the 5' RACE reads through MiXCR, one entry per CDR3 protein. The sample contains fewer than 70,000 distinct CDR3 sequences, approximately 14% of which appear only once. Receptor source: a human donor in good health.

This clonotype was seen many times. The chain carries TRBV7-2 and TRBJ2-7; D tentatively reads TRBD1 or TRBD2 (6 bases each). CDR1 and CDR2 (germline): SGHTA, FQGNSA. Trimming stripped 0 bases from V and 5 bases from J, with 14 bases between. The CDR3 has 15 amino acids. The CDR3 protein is CASSLAGGGSHEQYF. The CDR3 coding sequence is TGTGCCAGCAGCTTAGCTGGAGGGGGGTCCCACGAGCAGTACTTC. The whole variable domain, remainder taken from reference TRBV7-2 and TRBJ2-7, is GAGVSQSPSNKVTEKGKDVELRCDPISGHTALYWYRQSLGQGLEFLIYFQGNSAPDKSGLPSDRFSAERTGGSVSTLTIQRTQQEDSAVYLCASSLAGGGSHEQYFGPGTRLTVT.

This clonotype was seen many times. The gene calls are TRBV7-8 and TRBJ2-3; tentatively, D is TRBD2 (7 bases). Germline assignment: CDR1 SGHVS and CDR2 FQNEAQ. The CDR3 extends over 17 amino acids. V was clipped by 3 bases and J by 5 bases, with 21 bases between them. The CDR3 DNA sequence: TGTGCCAGCAGCTTTAATTGGCTCGGGGGGCGGTTAGATACGCAGTATTTT. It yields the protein CASSFNWLGGRLDTQYF.

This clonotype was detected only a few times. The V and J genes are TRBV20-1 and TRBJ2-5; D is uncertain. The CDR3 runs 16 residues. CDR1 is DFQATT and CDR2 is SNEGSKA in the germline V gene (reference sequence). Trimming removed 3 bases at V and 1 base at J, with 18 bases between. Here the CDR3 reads CSASARVATTQETQYF. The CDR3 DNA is TGCAGTGCTAGCGCTCGGGTTGCAACTACCCAAGAGACCCAGTACTTC.

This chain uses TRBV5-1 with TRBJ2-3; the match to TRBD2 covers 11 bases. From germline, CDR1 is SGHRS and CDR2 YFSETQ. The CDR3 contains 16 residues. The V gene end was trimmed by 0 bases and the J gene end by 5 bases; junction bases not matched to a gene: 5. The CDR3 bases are TGCGCCAGCAGCTTGGCGGTGACTAGCGGGATAGATACGCAGTATTTT. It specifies CASSLAVTSGIDTQYF.

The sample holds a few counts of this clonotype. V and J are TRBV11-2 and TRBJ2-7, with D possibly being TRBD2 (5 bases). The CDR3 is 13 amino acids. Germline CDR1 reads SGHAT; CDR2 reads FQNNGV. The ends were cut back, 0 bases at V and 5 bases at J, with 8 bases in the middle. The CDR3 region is CASSLDYGDEQYF. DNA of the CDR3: TGTGCCAGCAGCTTAGATTACGGGGACGAGCAGTACTTC.

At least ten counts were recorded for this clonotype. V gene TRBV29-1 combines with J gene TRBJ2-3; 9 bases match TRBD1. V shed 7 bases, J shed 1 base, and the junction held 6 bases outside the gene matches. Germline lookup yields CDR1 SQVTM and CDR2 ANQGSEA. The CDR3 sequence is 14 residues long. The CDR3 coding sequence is TGCAGCGCACGGGACAGGGTAGGCACAGATACGCAGTATTTT. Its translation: CSARDRVGTDTQYF.